The following is a T cell receptor beta chain sequence with its context. The data are from a study of blood T cells in healthy people across ages. This CDR3 comprises 18 residues. The germline V gene encodes CDR1 SGHTA and CDR2 FQGNSA. The V segment lost 0 bases and the J segment 3 bases; nucleotides outside the gene matches: 10. Sample-barcoded 5' priming and a J-beta primer mix drove a second PCR of about 6 to 12 cycles. Via MiXCR, TCRdb re-called the 5' RACE reads, giving one row per CDR3 protein. The table records about 940,000 distinct CDR3 sequences, around 48% of them present only once. This clonotype originated in a man aged 25-45 years in good health. The rearrangement joins TRBV7-2 to TRBJ2-1; 8 bases match TRBD1. Source material: blood. CDR3 region: CASSLAEGRGHVYNEQFF. CDR3 DNA sequence: TGTGCCAGCAGCTTAGCGGAGGGCAGGGGGCATGTCTACAATGAGCAGTTCTTC.